This passage covers 30 T cell receptor beta chains from one sample sequenced in a study of T-cell reconstitution after alpha-beta-depleted transplantation in children. A library of TCRbeta sequences, prepared with unique molecular identifiers, was generated. Via MiXCR, TCRdb re-called the PCR reads, giving one row per CDR3 protein. Here the sample spans approximately 510,000 distinct CDR3 sequences, around 19% being singletons. The specimen comprised PBMCs from the stem cell graft donor, sampled from the stem cell graft. These receptors were obtained from a human donor who donated a stem cell graft to a child with acute lymphoblastic leukemia.

The chain is built from TRBV20-1 and TRBJ1-2, with unresolved D. There are 13 residues in the CDR3. V was cut by 0 bases and J by 2 bases, with 7 bases left in between. Germline V lookup: CDR1 DFQATT, CDR2 SNEGSKA (reference sequence). The CDR3 coding sequence is TGCAGTGCTAGAGACTTGGCAAACTATGGCTACACCTTC. It translates to CSARDLANYGYTF.

There are many counts of this clonotype. This chain joins TRBV18 and TRBJ2-2; 14 bases are shared with TRBD2. This CDR3 spans 19 amino acids. Germline CDR1 is KGHSH and CDR2 is LQKENI. Trimming removed 0 bases from V and 6 bases from J; junction bases left unmatched: 9. The CDR3 region has the DNA TGTGCCAGCTCACCACCGGGACTAGCGGGAGCTTGGTTATCCGGGGAGCTGTTTTTT. The encoded protein is CASSPPGLAGAWLSGELFF.

This clonotype was found a few times. V is TRBV23-1 and J is TRBJ2-1; 11 bases line up with TRBD1. TRBV23-1 is marked as an open reading frame, function uncertain. The CDR3 consists of 13 residues. V shed 11 bases and J 9 bases; nucleotides not matched to a gene: 9. The CDR3 sequence is CAGRDRGLSEQFF. CDR3 bases: TGCGCCGGCCGGGACAGGGGGTTGAGTGAGCAGTTCTTC.

The sample holds one count of this clonotype. The chain links TRBV7-8 to TRBJ2-2; 12 nucleotides align to TRBD2. Germline assignment: CDR1 SGHVS and CDR2 FQNEAQ. V trimming: 4 bases; J trimming: 4 bases; junction bases outside the gene matches: 16. The CDR3 is made up of 20 amino acids. The CDR3: CASSSRGVLAGGPGTGELFF. The CDR3 nucleotides read TGTGCCAGCAGCTCTCGAGGGGTTCTAGCGGGAGGGCCCGGCACCGGGGAGCTGTTTTTT.

This clonotype has at least ten counts. This chain uses TRBV5-4 with TRBJ2-1; TRBD2 aligns across 12 bases. V lost 4 bases and J lost 0; bases outside the gene matches: 5. This CDR3 has 17 amino acids. CDR1 and CDR2 (germline): SGHNT, YYREEE (reference sequence). The chain's CDR3 is CASSPGLAGSSYNEQFF. The CDR3 nucleotides read TGTGCCAGCAGCCCCGGACTAGCGGGAAGCTCCTACAATGAGCAGTTCTTC.

This clonotype was seen a few times. This chain uses TRBV5-6 with TRBJ2-7, with D perhaps given as TRBD1 or TRBD2 (5 bases each). Trimming stripped 4 bases from V and 7 bases from J, with 9 bases between. The CDR3 totals 11 residues. The V gene's germline CDR1 is SGHDT and CDR2 YYEEEE. DNA of the CDR3: TGTGCCAGCAGCGGGACCCGGGAGCAGTACTTC. It yields the protein CASSGTREQYF.

This clonotype occurred many times. Relative to the germline gene, one junction end is altered; a read error may explain this. CDR3 region: CASSLTSNEQFF. CDR3 nucleotides: TGTGCCAGCAGTTTAACTAGCAATGAGCAGTTCTTC. The V gene is TRBV5-1, the J gene TRBJ2-1, with TRBD2 as a possible D gene (5 bases). CDR1 and CDR2 from the germline V gene are SGHRS and YFSETQ. There are 12 residues in the CDR3.

This clonotype was seen a handful of times. This rearrangement joins TRBV20-1 to TRBJ2-7; TRBD2 aligns across 8 bases. Per the germline V gene, CDR1 is DFQATT and CDR2 is SNEGSKA (reference sequence). J was trimmed by 4 bases and V by 0 bases; bases with no gene match: 5. This CDR3 has 14 residues. CDR3 bases: TGCAGTGCTAGAGATGAGGCTAGCGGGTACGAGCAGTACTTC. This translates into CSARDEASGYEQYF.

This clonotype was observed at least ten times. The chain is built from TRBV3-1 and TRBJ1-1; D is unclear. The V end lost 6 bases, the J end lost 4 bases, and 12 bases lay between the germline ends. Germline CDR1 LGHDT, CDR2 YNNKEL (reference sequence). This CDR3 contains 13 residues. CDR3 DNA sequence: TGTGCCAGCAGTCGCCGGGAGGGCACTGAAGCTTTCTTT. Encoded protein: CASSRREGTEAFF.

This clonotype occurred a few times. The chain couples TRBV28 to TRBJ2-7, with D tentatively TRBD1 (6 bases). V was cut by 2 bases and J by 4 bases, with 15 bases left in between. The CDR3 is 15 residues long. Germline V lookup: CDR1 MDHEN, CDR2 SYDVKM. The CDR3 nucleotides read TGTGCCAGCAGTTTACAACTCCTGACAGGATACGAGCAGTACTTC. Translating gives CASSLQLLTGYEQYF.

The chain couples TRBV5-1 to TRBJ1-2; the match to TRBD1 covers 11 bases. The CDR3 spans 14 residues. J lost 8 bases, V lost 3 bases, and 6 bases had no gene match. From germline, CDR1 is SGHRS and CDR2 YFSETQ. As DNA, the CDR3 is TGCGCCAGCAGCTGGAGGACAGGGGGCCACGGCTACACCTTC. Translating it yields CASSWRTGGHGYTF.

This clonotype was counted a few times. CDR3 amino acids: CASSLVVLASDTQYF. In DNA form, the CDR3 reads TGTGCCAGCAGCTTGGTCGTACTAGCATCGGATACGCAGTATTTT. The V and J genes are TRBV5-6 and TRBJ2-3; D is perhaps TRBD2 (6 bases). V dropped 0 bases and J dropped 6 bases, with 14 bases sitting between them. The CDR3 loop spans 15 amino acids. CDR1 is SGHDT, CDR2 YYEEEE, per germline.

This chain uses TRBV21-1 with TRBJ2-4; TRBD2 was called by the table and not checked on the DNA. TRBV21-1 is given as a pseudogene. The CDR3 is made up of 18 amino acids. In nucleotides, the CDR3 is TGTGCCAGCAGCAAAATGACTAGCCGGACTCTAGCCAAAAACATTCAGTACTTC. Translation: CASSKMTSRTLAKNIQYF.

The CDR3 spells CASHERAGIPGYTF. Here the CDR3 DNA reads TGTGCCAGTCATGAGAGGGCAGGTATTCCGGGCTACACCTTC. The chain links TRBV19 to TRBJ1-2; the D is unclear. There are 14 residues in the CDR3. The germline V gene has CDR1 LNHDA and CDR2 SQIVND (reference sequence). The germline V and J ends were trimmed by 8 bases and 8 bases, with 21 bases remaining between them. The full variable domain, with the rest looked up from reference TRBV19 and TRBJ1-2, is DGGITQSPKYLFRKEGQNVTLSCEQNLNHDAMYWYRQDPGQGLRLIYYSQIVNDFQKGDIAEGYSVSREKKESFPLTVTSAQKNPTAFYLCASHERAGIPGYTFGSGTRLTVV.

CDR3 coding DNA: TGTGCCAGCAGTTACGGGCGGGTTGGCTCCTACGAGCAGTACTTC. Its protein product is CASSYGRVGSYEQYF. The chain links TRBV6-5 to TRBJ2-7, with a possible D match to TRBD2 (5 bases). CDR1 is MNHEY and CDR2 is SVGAGI in the germline V gene. This CDR3 is built from 15 residues. The germline V and J ends were trimmed by 2 bases and 0 bases, with 11 bases remaining between them.

The genes are TRBV29-1 and TRBJ2-2; 8 bases are a match to TRBD2. J was trimmed by 5 bases and V by 7 bases; bases with no gene match: 12. The CDR3 runs to 15 residues. Germline V lookup: CDR1 SQVTM, CDR2 ANQGSEA. The CDR3 DNA is TGCAGCGCCAGGGGCGGGGGGCGGTCAACCGGGGAGCTGTTTTTT. It encodes CSARGGGRSTGELFF.

The chain joins TRBV27 to TRBJ1-5; D gene uncertain. Trimming removed 4 bases at V and 4 bases at J, with 14 bases between. This CDR3 contains 15 residues. Germline values: CDR1 MNHEY, CDR2 SMNVEV (reference sequence). In DNA form, the CDR3 reads TGTGCCAGCAGTTCCCTGGCGGGCGTTAATCAGCCCCAGCATTTT. Its protein is CASSSLAGVNQPQHF.

The chain is built from TRBV7-7 and TRBJ1-1, with unresolved D. This CDR3 spans 13 amino acids. The germline V gene encodes CDR1 SSHAT and CDR2 FNYEAQ (reference sequence). V was cut by 1 base and J by 5 bases, with 8 bases left in between. CDR3 DNA: TGTGCCAGCAGCTTAGACCGGGAAACTGAAGCTTTCTTT. This translates into CASSLDRETEAFF.

CDR3 nucleotides: TGTGCCAGCAGTGAGGGGTGGAACACTGAAGCTTTCTTT. This encodes CASSEGWNTEAFF. The chain has TRBV25-1 and TRBJ1-1; no clear D gene. Trimming stripped 3 bases from V and 1 base from J, with 6 bases between. The CDR3 has 13 residues. Germline V gene lookup returns CDR1 MGHDK and CDR2 SYGVNS.

The chain links TRBV5-1 to TRBJ2-7, with 8 bases matching TRBD1. The CDR3 sequence is 15 residues long. J lost 5 bases, V lost 4 bases, and 11 bases had no gene match. Germline V gene sequence: CDR1 SGHRS, CDR2 YFSETQ. CDR3 coding DNA: TGCGCCAGCAGCCCGCCGTCGACAGGGGCCCACGAGCAGTACTTC. Translated, it gives CASSPPSTGAHEQYF.

The rearrangement links TRBV30 to TRBJ2-7; a weak D match, TRBD1 (6 bases). Germline CDR1 reads GTSNPN; CDR2 reads SVGIG (reference sequence). CDR3 length: 15 amino acids. V was shortened by 1 base and J by 0 bases, with 13 bases between the two germline ends. CDR3 nucleotide sequence: TGTGCCTGGAGTGCGTACGGGACACACTCCTACGAGCAGTACTTC. Translation: CAWSAYGTHSYEQYF.

V gene TRBV3-1 combines with J gene TRBJ2-1; 8 bases align to TRBD1. V dropped 3 bases and J dropped 8; count of bases not matched to a gene: 12. Looked up from germline, CDR1 is LGHDT and CDR2 is YNNKEL (reference sequence). CDR3 length equals 16 residues. As DNA, the CDR3 is TGTGCCAGCAGCCATTCCGGGACAGGTCTGGGAGATGAGCAGTTCTTC. It is translated as CASSHSGTGLGDEQFF.

This clonotype has only a few counts. The genes are TRBV10-3 and TRBJ1-6; D might be TRBD1 (6 bases). The length of the CDR3 is 17 residues. Trimming removed 0 bases at V and 2 bases at J, with 11 bases between. The germline CDR1 and CDR2 sequences are ENHRY and SYGVKD. As DNA, the CDR3 is TGTGCCATCAGTGAGTCGACAGGCGTTCCCTATAATTCACCCCTCCACTTT. Amino acids: CAISESTGVPYNSPLHF.

This clonotype was recorded a few times. The chain recombines TRBV29-1 with TRBJ2-1; no clear D. The germline V and J ends were trimmed by 2 bases and 4 bases, with 6 bases remaining between them. The CDR3 consists of 12 residues. CDR1 and CDR2 from the germline V gene are SQVTM and ANQGSEA. CDR3: CSVEPLYNEQFF. The CDR3 nucleotides are TGCAGCGTTGAACCCCTTTACAATGAGCAGTTCTTC.

The chain couples TRBV5-1 to TRBJ2-1; 9 bases are a match to TRBD2. Trimming at V came to 5 bases and at J to 9 bases, leaving 6 bases not matched to a gene. The CDR3 spans 13 residues. In germline, CDR1 is SGHRS, CDR2 YFSETQ. CDR3 DNA: TGCGCCAGCAGGGTAGCGGGAGACGTTGAGCAGTTCTTC. This encodes CASRVAGDVEQFF.

The sample holds a few counts of this clonotype. The chain recombines TRBV21-1 with TRBJ2-7. TRBV21-1 is labeled a pseudogene. CDR3 size: 13 residues. The CDR3 here is CASRKEVFDEQYF. CDR3 nucleotide sequence: TGTGCCAGCAGGAAAGAGGTGTTCGACGAGCAGTACTTC.

This clonotype occurred many times. A read error may account for a junction end that differs from germline. This chain links TRBV5-1 with TRBJ1-2; D possibly corresponds to TRBD1 (5 bases). Germline V gene data show CDR1 as SGHRS and CDR2 as YFSETQ. CDR3 size: 12 residues. The CDR3 protein is CASSLAGGGYTF. As DNA, the CDR3 is TGTGCCAGCAGCTTGGCCGGGGGAGGCTACACCTTC.

This clonotype was counted a few times. V and J are TRBV5-1 and TRBJ2-2; TRBD1 agrees at 7 bases. Germline V gene data show CDR1 as SGHRS and CDR2 as YFSETQ. Trimming cost V 0 bases and J 6 bases; bases outside gene matches: 2. The CDR3 totals 14 residues. This chain's CDR3 is CASSLEGASGELFF. DNA for the CDR3: TGCGCCAGCAGCTTGGAGGGGGCATCCGGGGAGCTGTTTTTT.

V usage is TRBV5-1 and J usage is TRBJ2-2; 7 bases are shared with TRBD1. This CDR3 spans 14 amino acids. The J segment lost 3 bases and the V segment lost 4 bases, leaving 3 bases of the junction unmatched. Germline-derived CDR1 and CDR2 are SGHRS and YFSETQ. The CDR3, as DNA: TGCGCCAGCAGCAGGGGGCTAGACACCGGGGAGCTGTTTTTT. Protein product: CASSRGLDTGELFF. The full variable domain, in which reference TRBV5-1 and TRBJ2-2 provide the parts outside the CDR3, is KAGVTQTPRYLIKTRGQQVTLSCSPISGHRSVSWYQQTPGQGLQFLFEYFSETQRNKGNFPGRFSGRQFSNSRSEMNVSTLELGDSALYLCASSRGLDTGELFFGEGSRLTVL.

The gene calls are TRBV19 and TRBJ1-5; TRBD1 matches at 8 bases. From germline, CDR1 is LNHDA and CDR2 SQIVND (reference sequence). V lost 5 bases to trimming and J lost 5 bases; unmatched junction nucleotides: 8. The CDR3 runs 15 residues. The CDR3 bases are TGTGCCAGTAGTTTCGGGGACAGGCTCGATCAGCCCCAGCATTTT. It encodes CASSFGDRLDQPQHF.